This passage covers 10 T cell receptor beta chains from one sample sequenced in a study of shared clonotypes between healthy human individuals. Sequencing was performed with immunoSEQ multiplex PCR; in TCRdb, only in-frame clones are kept and a portion is missing. The data show roughly 1 million clones, about 80% seen once. Sequencing was carried out using memory CD4+ T cells sorted from blood. Subset in this sample: CD45RA-negative fraction. The origin of the receptors is a man between 18 and 29 years old in good health.

The rearrangement joins TRBV29-1 to TRBJ2-3; 10 positions agree with TRBD2. Germline V gene sequence: CDR1 SQVTM, CDR2 ANQGSEA. Unmatched junction bases numbered 14, after V lost 7 bases and J lost 1 base. The CDR3 loop spans 17 amino acids. CDR3 coding DNA: TGCAGCGGAGCCAGCGGGAGGGCCAAGGTTGGCACAGATACGCAGTATTTT. Encoded protein: CSGASGRAKVGTDTQYF.

The chain links TRBV27 to TRBJ2-1; perhaps TRBD2 as D (5 bases). This CDR3 contains 16 residues. Germline CDR1 and CDR2: MNHEY and SMNVEV (reference sequence). V was cut by 8 bases and J by 8 bases, with 25 bases left in between. For the CDR3, the DNA is TGTGCCAGCTTTTTTATGGGTCCCGGGATTTCCGATGAGCAGTTCTTC. It specifies CASFFMGPGISDEQFF.

J is TRBJ2-6 and V is TRBV5-1; 10 nucleotides align to TRBD1. Trimming took 0 bases from V and 0 from J; bases not matched to a gene: 3. In germline, CDR1 is SGHRS, CDR2 YFSETQ. The CDR3 extends over 18 amino acids. The DNA of the CDR3 is TGCGCCAGCAGCTTGGGACAGGGGGCCTTCTCTGGGGCCAACGTCCTGACTTTC. It codes for CASSLGQGAFSGANVLTF.

The chain couples TRBV11-2 to TRBJ2-6, with D hard to call. Trimming took 7 bases from V and 0 from J, leaving 1 base between them. Germline CDR1 reads SGHAT; CDR2 reads FQNNGV. This CDR3 comprises 12 residues. As DNA, the CDR3 is TGTGCCAGCACCTCTGGGGCCAACGTCCTGACTTTC. Protein product: CASTSGANVLTF.

CDR3 loop: CASGYDRSFYGYTF. The CDR3 DNA sequence: TGTGCTAGTGGTTACGACAGGAGTTTCTATGGCTACACCTTC. The V call is TRBV12-5, the J call TRBJ1-2, with D possibly matching TRBD1 (6 bases). The CDR3 covers 14 residues. Germline V gives CDR1 LGHNT, CDR2 FRNRAP. Trimming removed 4 bases at V and 4 bases at J, with 13 bases between. Drawing the rest from reference TRBV12-5 and TRBJ1-2, the complete variable domain is DARVTQTPRHKVTEMGQEVTMRCQPILGHNTVFWYRQTMMQGLELLAYFRNRAPLDDSGMPKDRFSAEMPDATLATLKIQPSEPRDSAVYFCASGYDRSFYGYTFGSGTRLTVV.

V and J are TRBV5-5 and TRBJ2-7, with TRBD2 identical over 8 bases. The CDR3 totals 16 residues. After removal of 0 bases from V and 0 bases from J, the junction contained 5 bases not matched to a gene. From germline, CDR1 is SGHKS and CDR2 YYEKEE (reference sequence). The CDR3 reads CASSLGSGMISYEQYF. The CDR3, as DNA: TGTGCCAGCAGCTTGGGTAGCGGGATGATCTCCTACGAGCAGTACTTC.

The CDR3, as DNA: TGCGCCAGCAGCCTGAGGACTAGCGGGAGTTCCTACGAGCAGTACTTC. Its translation is CASSLRTSGSSYEQYF. This chain links TRBV5-1 with TRBJ2-7; 13 bases align to TRBD2. J was trimmed by 1 base and V by 4 bases; bases with no gene match: 5. CDR3 length: 16 residues. Germline V lookup: CDR1 SGHRS, CDR2 YFSETQ.

This clone was counted at least ten times. This chain joins TRBV7-9 and TRBJ2-7; 9 nucleotides line up with TRBD1. The CDR3 totals 14 residues. J was trimmed by 3 bases and V by 5 bases; bases with no gene match: 5. Germline V gives CDR1 SEHNR, CDR2 FQNEAQ (reference sequence). The CDR3 DNA follows: TGTGCCAGCAGCCGTACAGGGGGCGGCTACGAGCAGTACTTC. It specifies CASSRTGGGYEQYF.

This clone was counted only a few times. The chain employs TRBV5-1 and TRBJ2-1; 11 nucleotides agree with TRBD2. Per the germline V gene, CDR1 is SGHRS and CDR2 is YFSETQ. V trimming: 5 bases; J trimming: 1 base; junction bases outside the gene matches: 5. This CDR3 region has 16 residues. In DNA form, the CDR3 reads TGCGCCAGCAGTAGGGTAGCGGGAGGGTCCTACAATGAGCAGTTCTTC. Protein product: CASSRVAGGSYNEQFF.

The chain links TRBV7-2 to TRBJ2-7; the D is unclear. V lost 4 bases to trimming and J lost 7 bases, with 20 bases between them. Germline V CDR1 and CDR2: SGHTA, FQGNSA. The CDR3 totals 15 residues. For the CDR3, the DNA is TGTGCCAGCAGCTCTTGGGCAGCCGCCCAGAGGGAGCAGTACTTC. It is translated as CASSSWAAAQREQYF.